This T cell receptor beta chain was sequenced during a study of Graves' ophthalmopathy and Graves' hyperthyroidism. Across the study: Peripheral blood sampling occurred at initial diagnosis, before any treatment.

RNA transcripts served as template for amplifying TCR beta CDR3 sequences. An opening RT-PCR round employed HTBI primers and preceded a second-round multiplex PCR. One entry per CDR3 protein, called by TCRdb with MiXCR from the multiplex PCR reads. The data show roughly 160,000 distinct CDR3 sequences, just under 40% seen once. Germline V lookup: CDR1 LNHDA, CDR2 SQIVND (reference sequence). CDR3 size: 13 residues. The V and J ends lost 1 base and 5 bases respectively, with 6 bases between them. The sequenced sample consisted of peripheral blood. The TCR was taken from a man younger than 45 with Graves' ophthalmopathy. This chain joins TRBV19 and TRBJ1-5, with D unclear. Here the CDR3 DNA reads TGTGCCAGTAGTATAGGGTATTATCAGCCCCAGCATTTT. Translation: CASSIGYYQPQHF.